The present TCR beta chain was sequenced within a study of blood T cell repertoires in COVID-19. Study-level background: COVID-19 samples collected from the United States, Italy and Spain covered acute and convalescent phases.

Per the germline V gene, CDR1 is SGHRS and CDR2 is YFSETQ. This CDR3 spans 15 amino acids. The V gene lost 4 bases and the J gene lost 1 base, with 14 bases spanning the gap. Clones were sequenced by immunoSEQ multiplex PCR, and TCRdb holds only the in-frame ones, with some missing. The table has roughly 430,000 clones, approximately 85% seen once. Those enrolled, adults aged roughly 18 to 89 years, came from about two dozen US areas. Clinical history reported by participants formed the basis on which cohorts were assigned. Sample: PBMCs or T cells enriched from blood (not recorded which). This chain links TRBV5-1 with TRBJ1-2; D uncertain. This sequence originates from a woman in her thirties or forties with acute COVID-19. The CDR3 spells CASSGPSKVNYGYTF. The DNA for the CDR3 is TGCGCCAGCAGCGGGCCATCCAAGGTTAACTATGGCTACACCTTC.